This TCR beta chain emerged from a study of OX40 agonist ivuxolimab in advanced cancers. Study details: The treatment was a fully human IgG2 OX40 agonist, ivuxolimab.

Germline V gene data show CDR1 as LNHNV and CDR2 as YYDKDF (reference sequence). The CDR3 is 14 amino acids. V lost 1 base, J lost 1 base, and 7 bases lay in between. Blood got drawn at baseline, again on cycle 4 day 1, and then on cycle 7 day 1. Method: immunoSEQ multiplex PCR; TCRdb's copy keeps in-frame clones and lacks some. Of over 55,000 clones listed, around nine tenths are singletons. This clone was seen more than once but under ten times. The chain uses TRBV15 and TRBJ1-1; D perhaps matches TRBD1 (6 bases). The sample consisted of CD4+ or CD8+ T cells sorted from blood, taken in a trial of the OX40 agonist ivuxolimab. The sequence came from an adult with an advanced solid tumor such as melanoma, head and neck, liver or kidney cancer. The CDR3 DNA reads as TGTGCCACCAGCAGAGCGGGGGCGAACACTGAAGCTTTCTTT. It encodes CATSRAGANTEAFF.